This section outlines one T cell receptor beta chain sequence together with its context. TCRdb reprocessed the PCR reads with MiXCR, giving one entry per CDR3 protein. The table includes some 15,000 distinct CDR3 sequences, approximately 48% detected once. These data belong to a study of tumor-infiltrating lymphocytes in oesophageal squamous cell carcinoma. The germline V gene has CDR1 SGHVS and CDR2 FNYEAQ. CDR3 size: 14 residues. Source material: esophageal tumor tissue. This sequence was found in a female donor with esophageal squamous cell carcinoma. The chain employs TRBV7-6 and TRBJ2-1; 11 nucleotides line up with TRBD1. The J call may be faulty, since TRBJ2-7 better matches the DNA end. In DNA, the CDR3 is TGTGCCAGCAGCCCAGGACAGGGGGCCTCCGAGCAGTACTTC. Translating gives CASSPGQGASEQYF.